The clone carrying this T cell receptor beta chain has at least ten counts. The sample comes from a study of T and B cells in COVID-19 patients. Blood genomic DNA input for TRB amplification was about 240-550 ng. TRB rearrangements were amplified by multiplex PCR with BIOMED2 TRB-A/B primers. TCRdb ran MiXCR on the multiplex PCR reads and lists one entry per CDR3 protein. The data hold around 20,000 distinct CDR3 sequences, with roughly 29% observed a single time. The CDR3 covers 14 residues. Germline trimming cut 2 bases from V and 9 bases from J; bases unmatched to any gene: 5. Germline V gene lookup returns CDR1 ENHRY and CDR2 SYGVKD.

Sample: blood. This TCR was sampled from a human donor who had recovered from COVID-19. The J gene is TRBJ2-1, the V gene TRBV10-3, with 9 bases fitting TRBD2. The CDR3 DNA sequence: TGTGCCATCAGTGAGCGACTAGCGGAAATTGAGCAGTTCTTC. Protein sequence: CAISERLAEIEQFF.